Listed here is a single TCR beta chain. Per the authors' pipeline: Amplification of reference gene primers provided the estimated nucleated cell counts. Data came from immunoSEQ multiplex PCR; TCRdb stores just in-frame clones and leaves some out. V and J calls and clone size are given by that table; D and trimming were obtained from the DNA. The table has approximately 150,000 clones, about 88% seen once. These data come from a study of blood T cell repertoires in COVID-19. For the study at large: Samples of COVID-19 (acute and convalescent) were obtained from the United States, Italy and Spain.

Followed longitudinally, the Seattle patients had been enrolled during active infection. CDR1 and CDR2 from the germline V gene are KGHDR and SFDVKD. Trimming took off 2 bases at V and 1 base at J, with 13 bases between the two ends. This CDR3 has 16 residues. This sequence was found in a human donor with COVID-19, enrolled during active disease. The donor label of this sample is uncertain. The J gene is TRBJ2-5, the V gene TRBV24-1, with a possible D match to TRBD2 (6 bases). Sequenced: peripheral blood. The CDR3 protein is CATSDSRGNSQETQYF. The CDR3 coding sequence is TGTGCCACCAGTGATTCCCGGGGGAATTCCCAAGAGACCCAGTACTTC.